The rows below give T cell receptor beta chains drawn from one sample of a study of vaccination effects on CD4 cells after COVID-19. The protocol was immunoSEQ multiplex PCR, while the TCRdb copy is restricted to in-frame clones and leaves out a portion. This sample has roughly 51,000 clones, with about 70% found just once. These receptors' antigens are unknown. This specimen consisted of CD4+ T cells from PBMCs cultured without peptide, obtained after COVID-19 vaccination. Receptors originate from a human donor who had a prior SARS-CoV-2 infection. The CDR3 runs from the conserved cysteine through the conserved F or W. Fields, in order: CDR3 protein, V gene, clone size, D gene, J gene. D genes are given only for firm matches. Where a row states a size, it is once, few, many or the class of an expanded clone; other rows omit it.

CDR3aa: CASSQEWGREQYF; v_gene: TRBV4-2; abundance: .; d_gene: .; j_gene: TRBJ2-7
CDR3aa: CASSFGDGGTYGYTF; v_gene: TRBV5-1; abundance: .; d_gene: .; j_gene: TRBJ1-2
CDR3aa: CASSPGPGRGQGNEQFF; v_gene: TRBV18; abundance: .; d_gene: TRBD1; j_gene: TRBJ2-1
CDR3aa: CSVSGESGANVLTF; v_gene: TRBV29-1; abundance: .; d_gene: .; j_gene: TRBJ2-6
CDR3aa: CASSSLGPGGTQYF; v_gene: TRBV27; abundance: .; d_gene: TRBD1; j_gene: TRBJ2-5
CDR3aa: CSARRDDTQYF; v_gene: TRBV20-1; abundance: once; d_gene: .; j_gene: TRBJ2-3
CDR3aa: CASSLKPERGYTF; v_gene: TRBV3-1/TRBV3-2; abundance: .; d_gene: .; j_gene: TRBJ1-2
CDR3aa: CASGTESNQPQHF; v_gene: TRBV12-5; abundance: .; d_gene: .; j_gene: TRBJ1-5
CDR3aa: CSAADADTQYF; v_gene: TRBV20-1; abundance: .; d_gene: .; j_gene: TRBJ2-3
CDR3aa: CEGHWSSKNIQYF; v_gene: TRBV6-5; abundance: .; d_gene: .; j_gene: TRBJ2-4
CDR3aa: CASSAGSGRVAGELFF; v_gene: TRBV28; abundance: .; d_gene: TRBD2; j_gene: TRBJ2-2
CDR3aa: CASSEPFRTSTDTQYF; v_gene: TRBV6-1; abundance: few; d_gene: .; j_gene: TRBJ2-3
CDR3aa: CASSLGGTRGTDTQYF; v_gene: TRBV5-1; abundance: .; d_gene: TRBD2; j_gene: TRBJ2-3
CDR3aa: CASSGGTSIDTQYF; v_gene: TRBV9; abundance: .; d_gene: .; j_gene: TRBJ2-3
CDR3aa: CASSRGGVSTGELFF; v_gene: TRBV3-1/TRBV3-2; abundance: .; d_gene: TRBD2; j_gene: TRBJ2-2
CDR3aa: CASSLGAKNEKLFF; v_gene: TRBV13; abundance: .; d_gene: .; j_gene: TRBJ1-4
CDR3aa: CASSVSGTAYEQYF; v_gene: TRBV9; abundance: few; d_gene: TRBD1; j_gene: TRBJ2-7
CDR3aa: CASSKVGLGGYNEQFF; v_gene: TRBV5-1; abundance: .; d_gene: .; j_gene: TRBJ2-1
CDR3aa: CASPFPGDVPYEQYF; v_gene: TRBV6-5; abundance: few; d_gene: .; j_gene: TRBJ2-7
CDR3aa: CASSLRDGEYEQYF; v_gene: TRBV19; abundance: .; d_gene: .; j_gene: TRBJ2-7
CDR3aa: CASGSGTSGETQYF; v_gene: TRBV5-4; abundance: .; d_gene: .; j_gene: TRBJ2-5
CDR3aa: CASSNRQGVINSPLHF; v_gene: TRBV21-1; abundance: .; d_gene: .; j_gene: TRBJ1-6
CDR3aa: CASSEAGRAAKNIQYF; v_gene: TRBV2; abundance: once; d_gene: .; j_gene: TRBJ2-4
CDR3aa: CASSIAGTGTGYTF; v_gene: TRBV19; abundance: .; d_gene: TRBD1; j_gene: TRBJ1-2
CDR3aa: CASSQGIPRTSGMPQYF; v_gene: TRBV4-1; abundance: few; d_gene: TRBD2; j_gene: TRBJ2-5
CDR3aa: CASSLGVSGYTDTQYF; v_gene: TRBV7-2; abundance: .; d_gene: TRBD2; j_gene: TRBJ2-3
CDR3aa: CASSFGRGYSPLHF; v_gene: TRBV5-4; abundance: .; d_gene: .; j_gene: TRBJ1-6
CDR3aa: CASSPRRGSSYNEQFF; v_gene: TRBV18; abundance: few; d_gene: TRBD2; j_gene: TRBJ2-1
CDR3aa: CASSLGQGADTEAFF; v_gene: TRBV11-3; abundance: .; d_gene: TRBD1; j_gene: TRBJ1-1
CDR3aa: CASSGMTSGEQYF; v_gene: TRBV19; abundance: .; d_gene: .; j_gene: TRBJ2-7
CDR3aa: CASSLAGAQETQYF; v_gene: TRBV3-1/TRBV3-2; abundance: .; d_gene: .; j_gene: TRBJ2-5
CDR3aa: CASSEEAADWAETQYF; v_gene: TRBV6-1; abundance: .; d_gene: .; j_gene: TRBJ2-5
CDR3aa: CASSLGGATGNTIYF; v_gene: TRBV11-2; abundance: .; d_gene: .; j_gene: TRBJ1-3